These 24 T cell receptor beta chains were all obtained from the same sample, sequenced in a study of shared clonotypes between healthy human individuals. Using immunoSEQ multiplex PCR, the repertoire was profiled, and TCRdb retains in-frame clones only, with some absent. The sample has 550,000 to 800,000 clones; around two thirds are singletons. The sample comprised memory CD4+ T cells sorted from blood. The subset: CD45RA-negative fraction. Source of these receptors: a woman aged 25-40 years in good health.

V is TRBV7-2 and J is TRBJ1-2, with 8 bases matching TRBD1. The junction had 8 bases not matched to a gene; V was cut back by 3 bases and J by 8 bases. Germline V gene data show CDR1 as SGHTA and CDR2 as FQGNSA. The CDR3 is 14 amino acids. CDR3 in DNA: TGTGCCAGCAGCTTTGACAGGGGACGTTTCGGCTACACCTTC. This translates into CASSFDRGRFGYTF.

The table lists this clone with a count of one. Other DNA sequences in the same sample also yield this CDR3. The chain links TRBV5-1 to TRBJ1-1; TRBD1 agrees at 7 bases. Germline CDR1 and CDR2: SGHRS and YFSETQ. The CDR3 contains 14 residues. The J segment lost 1 base and the V segment lost 4 bases, leaving 4 bases of the junction unmatched. CDR3 DNA sequence: TGCGCCAGCAGCGGCGGGACAGCGAACACTGAAGCTTTCTTT. It encodes CASSGGTANTEAFF.

This clone was picked up one time. V usage is TRBV4-1 and J usage is TRBJ2-1, with D uncertain. The germline V gene encodes CDR1 MGHRA and CDR2 YSYEKL. The length of the CDR3 is 11 residues. Trimming removed 0 bases at V and 14 bases at J, with 8 bases between. The CDR3 bases are TGCGCCAGCAGCCAAGACCTAAGGAAGTTCTTC. This sequence encodes CASSQDLRKFF.

The chain joins TRBV7-7 to TRBJ2-5; a weak D match, TRBD2 (5 bases). Germline CDR1 reads SSHAT; CDR2 reads FNYEAQ (reference sequence). Trimming shortened V by 5 bases and J by 7 bases, and 14 bases separated the two germline ends. The length of the CDR3 is 13 residues. The CDR3: CASSLETSGTQYF. In nucleotides, the CDR3 is TGTGCCAGCAGCCTAGAAACCAGCGGGACCCAGTACTTC. Filled out from reference TRBV7-7 and TRBJ2-5, the complete variable domain reads GAGVSQSPRYKVTKRGQDVTLRCDPISSHATLYWYQQALGQGPEFLTYFNYEAQPDKSGLPSDRFSAERPEGSISTLTIQRTEQRDSAMYRCASSLETSGTQYFGPGTRLLVL.

This clone was seen more than once but under ten times. J is TRBJ1-3 and V is TRBV18; D may be TRBD1 (5 bases). CDR1 is KGHSH and CDR2 is LQKENI in the germline V gene. V was cut by 1 base and J by 0 bases, with 10 bases left in between. CDR3 length: 16 residues. The CDR3 protein is CASSPQGLSSGNTIYF. The DNA of the CDR3 is TGTGCCAGCTCACCACAGGGGCTCAGCTCTGGAAACACCATATATTTT.

This chain joins TRBV5-1 and TRBJ2-3; the D is unclear. CDR1 and CDR2 from the germline V gene are SGHRS and YFSETQ. The CDR3 contains 13 residues. The germline V and J ends were trimmed by 5 bases and 2 bases, with 9 bases remaining between them. In DNA form, the CDR3 reads TGCGCCAGCAGAGTTTCAAACACAGATACGCAGTATTTT. Translated, it gives CASRVSNTDTQYF.

This clone came up a few times. The chain links TRBV7-9 to TRBJ2-7; TRBD1 is a possible D gene (5 bases). Germline V gene data show CDR1 as SEHNR and CDR2 as FQNEAQ (reference sequence). This CDR3 has 12 amino acids. Trimming removed 2 bases at V and 5 bases at J, with 7 bases between. The CDR3, as DNA: TGTGCCAGCAGCTTAAAGGGGAACGAGCAGTACTTC. Its translation is CASSLKGNEQYF.

The genes are TRBV6-6 and TRBJ2-1; no clear D gene. The CDR3 is 15 amino acids. V lost 5 bases and J 3 bases, leaving 14 bases between the germline ends. Germline CDR1 is MNHNY and CDR2 is SVGAGI (reference sequence). The CDR3 DNA is TGTGCCAGCAGTACAAGTCCCCCTATCTACAATGAGCAGTTCTTC. It translates to CASSTSPPIYNEQFF.

The count of this clone is one. This chain connects TRBV5-4 to TRBJ2-3; D is unclear. CDR3 length equals 13 residues. Germline-derived CDR1 and CDR2 are SGHNT and YYREEE (reference sequence). V was pared by 0 bases and J by 5 bases, with 7 bases between. The CDR3 DNA is TGTGCCAGCAGCTTGGATTGGGAAGATACGCAGTATTTT. The encoded protein is CASSLDWEDTQYF.

The V and J genes are TRBV7-9 and TRBJ1-1; D is perhaps TRBD1 (6 bases). CDR3 length equals 14 residues. CDR1 is SEHNR and CDR2 is FQNEAQ in the germline V gene (reference sequence). Trimming shortened V by 8 bases and J by 3 bases, and 16 bases separated the two germline ends. For the CDR3, the DNA is TGTGCCAGCGGGGGACACCTCAGGGACACTGAAGCTTTCTTT. This translates into CASGGHLRDTEAFF.

The V gene is TRBV7-9, the J gene TRBJ2-1; 11 nucleotides align to TRBD2. The CDR3 covers 17 residues. After removal of 7 bases from V and 6 bases from J, the junction contained 14 bases not matched to a gene. Germline CDR1 is SEHNR and CDR2 is FQNEAQ (reference sequence). The CDR3 region is CASNPLRGSGRANEQFF. For the CDR3, the DNA is TGTGCCAGCAACCCCCTGAGAGGTAGCGGGAGGGCCAATGAGCAGTTCTTC.

The rearrangement joins TRBV2 to TRBJ2-2, with TRBD2 matching over 7 bases. This CDR3 comprises 14 residues. Germline V gene data show CDR1 as SNHLY and CDR2 as FYNNEI. Unmatched junction bases numbered 2, after V lost 6 bases and J lost 1 base. The CDR3 nucleotides are TGTGCCAGCAGCAAGCGGGAGAACACCGGGGAGCTGTTTTTT. It encodes CASSKRENTGELFF.

The chain combines TRBV6-5 with TRBJ1-1; D is possibly TRBD1 (6 bases). V lost 5 bases, J lost 9 bases, and 13 bases lay in between. Germline V gene lookup returns CDR1 MNHEY and CDR2 SVGAGI. This CDR3 has 12 amino acids. The CDR3 reads CASSGRGKKAFF. The CDR3 nucleotides are TGTGCCAGCAGTGGCAGGGGTAAGAAAGCTTTCTTT.

The chain has TRBV30 and TRBJ1-3, with D uncertain. The CDR3 has 15 amino acids. Germline values: CDR1 GTSNPN, CDR2 SVGIG (reference sequence). V was shortened by 3 bases and J by 0 bases, with 12 bases between the two germline ends. The CDR3 nucleotides read TGTGCCTGGAGGTCACCACGGAGCTCTGGAAACACCATATATTTT. Translation gives CAWRSPRSSGNTIYF.

The gene calls are TRBV28 and TRBJ1-5; the match to TRBD1 covers 7 bases. The CDR3 contains 14 residues. CDR1 and CDR2 from the germline V gene are MDHEN and SYDVKM. Unmatched junction bases numbered 10, after V lost 6 bases and J lost 8 bases. The CDR3 here is CASSLTGYREPQHF. The CDR3 DNA follows: TGTGCCAGCAGCTTGACAGGGTACCGGGAGCCCCAGCATTTT.

V gene TRBV27 combines with J gene TRBJ1-2, with 7 bases identical to TRBD1. The ends lost 6 bases at V and 5 bases at J; junction bases unmatched: 12. The CDR3 consists of 15 residues. The germline V gene encodes CDR1 MNHEY and CDR2 SMNVEV (reference sequence). The CDR3 nucleotides are TGTGCCAGCAGACTCGAAGGGACAGCAACGTATGGCTACACCTTC. Translated: CASRLEGTATYGYTF.

This chain uses TRBV14 with TRBJ2-3; perhaps TRBD1 as D (6 bases). This CDR3 is built from 13 residues. Trimming cost V 3 bases and J 3 bases, with 7 bases left between them. The germline V gene has CDR1 SGHDN and CDR2 FVKESK. CDR3 in amino acids: CASSHRGTDTQYF. For the CDR3, the DNA is TGTGCCAGCAGCCACAGGGGAACAGATACGCAGTATTTT.

This chain links TRBV5-1 with TRBJ1-1; TRBD1 is a possible D gene (5 bases). Germline CDR1 and CDR2: SGHRS and YFSETQ. This CDR3 spans 14 amino acids. V was pared by 0 bases and J by 10 bases, with 16 bases between. The DNA of the CDR3 is TGCGCCAGCAGCTTGGGGGACCGGCTCCTGGGAGCTTTCTTT. This encodes CASSLGDRLLGAFF.

The chain employs TRBV9 and TRBJ2-1; 11 nucleotides line up with TRBD2. From germline, CDR1 is SGDLS and CDR2 YYNGEE. This CDR3 is built from 15 residues. Germline trimming cut 4 bases from V and 7 bases from J; bases unmatched to any gene: 7. CDR3 loop: CASSTLAGVINEQFF. The CDR3 nucleotides are TGTGCCAGCAGCACACTAGCGGGAGTAATTAATGAGCAGTTCTTC.

This chain links TRBV29-1 with TRBJ2-4, with TRBD1 matching over 9 bases. J lost 1 base, V lost 7 bases, and 2 bases had no gene match. This CDR3 spans 13 amino acids. Germline V gives CDR1 SQVTM, CDR2 ANQGSEA. The CDR3 nucleotides read TGCAGCGCAGGACAGGGGGCCAAAAACATTCAGTACTTC. It specifies CSAGQGAKNIQYF.

This rearrangement joins TRBV5-1 to TRBJ2-7, with D maybe TRBD2 (6 bases). V lost 1 base and J 7 bases, leaving 18 bases between the germline ends. Germline CDR1 and CDR2: SGHRS and YFSETQ. The CDR3 consists of 15 residues. The CDR3 region has the DNA TGCGCCAGCAGCTTGACCGACAGTGTCGCGGGAGAGCAGTACTTC. This encodes CASSLTDSVAGEQYF.

This sequence joins TRBV18 and TRBJ2-3; D gene unclear. The CDR3 is 14 residues long. V lost 0 bases and J 1 base, leaving 5 bases between the germline ends. CDR1 and CDR2 from the germline V gene are KGHSH and LQKENI. The CDR3 protein is CASSPPARTDTQYF. The CDR3 nucleotides read TGTGCCAGCTCACCACCCGCCCGCACAGATACGCAGTATTTT.

The chain's CDR3 is CASSFGGSTYEQYF. The CDR3 nucleotides read TGTGCCAGCAGCTTTGGGGGGTCCACCTACGAGCAGTACTTC. The rearrangement uses TRBV12-1 and TRBJ2-7. TRBV12-1 is listed as a pseudogene. This CDR3 region has 14 residues.

This sequence joins TRBV5-4 and TRBJ2-1, with 12 bases identical to TRBD2. The CDR3 runs to 15 residues. V lost 4 bases, J lost 8 bases, and 7 bases stayed unmatched. Germline CDR1 is SGHNT and CDR2 is YYREEE (reference sequence). CDR3 DNA: TGTGCCAGCAGCCGAGGACTAGCGGGAAGCGATGAGCAGTTCTTC. Its protein is CASSRGLAGSDEQFF.